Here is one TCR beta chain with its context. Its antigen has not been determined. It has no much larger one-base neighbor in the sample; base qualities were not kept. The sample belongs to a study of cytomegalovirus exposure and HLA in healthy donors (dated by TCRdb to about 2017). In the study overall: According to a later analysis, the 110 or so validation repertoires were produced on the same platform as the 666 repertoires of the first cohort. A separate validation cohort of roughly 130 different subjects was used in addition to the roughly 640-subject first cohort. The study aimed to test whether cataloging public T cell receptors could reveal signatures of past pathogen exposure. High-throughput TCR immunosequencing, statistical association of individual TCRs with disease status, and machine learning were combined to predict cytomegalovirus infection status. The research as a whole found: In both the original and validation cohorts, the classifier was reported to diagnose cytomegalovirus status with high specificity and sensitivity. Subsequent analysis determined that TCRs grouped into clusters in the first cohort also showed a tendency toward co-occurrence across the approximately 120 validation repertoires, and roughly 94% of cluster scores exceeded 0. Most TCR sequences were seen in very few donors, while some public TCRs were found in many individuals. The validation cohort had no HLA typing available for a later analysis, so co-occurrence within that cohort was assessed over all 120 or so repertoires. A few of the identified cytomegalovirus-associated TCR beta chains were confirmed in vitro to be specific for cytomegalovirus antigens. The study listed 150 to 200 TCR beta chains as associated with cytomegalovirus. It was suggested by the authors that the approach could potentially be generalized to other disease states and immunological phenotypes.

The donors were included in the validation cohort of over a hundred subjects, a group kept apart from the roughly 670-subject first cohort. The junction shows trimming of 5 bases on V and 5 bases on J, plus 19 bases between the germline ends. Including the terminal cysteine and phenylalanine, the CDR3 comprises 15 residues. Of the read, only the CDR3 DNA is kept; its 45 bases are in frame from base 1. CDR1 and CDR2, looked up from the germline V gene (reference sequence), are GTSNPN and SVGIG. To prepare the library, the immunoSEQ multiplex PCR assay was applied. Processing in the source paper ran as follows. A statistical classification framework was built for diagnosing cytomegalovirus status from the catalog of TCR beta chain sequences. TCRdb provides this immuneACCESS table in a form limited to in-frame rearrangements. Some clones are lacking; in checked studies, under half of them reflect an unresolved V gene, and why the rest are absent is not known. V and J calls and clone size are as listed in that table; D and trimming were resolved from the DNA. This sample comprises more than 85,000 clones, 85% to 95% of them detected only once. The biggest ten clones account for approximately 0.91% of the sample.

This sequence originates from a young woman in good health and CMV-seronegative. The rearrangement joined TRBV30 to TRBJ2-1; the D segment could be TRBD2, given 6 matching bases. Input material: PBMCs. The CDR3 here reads CAWLTSPYPDNEQFF. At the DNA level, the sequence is TGTGCCTGGCTAACTAGCCCCTACCCCGACAATGAGCAGTTCTTC.